The clone carrying this T cell receptor (beta chain) was recorded many times. Its cognate antigen is unknown. Sample time point: newly diagnosed GD, antithyroid drugs for less than 3 months. The TCR library was prepared using RNA isolated from PBMCs. This entry comes from a study of regulatory T cells in long-lasting Graves disease. Overall study findings and caveats: Those with persistent Graves' had less TCR diversity than newly diagnosed patients.

Building of the TCR beta libraries involved iRepertoire HTBI primers and Arm-PCR of CDR3 regions. TCRdb ran MiXCR on the multiplex PCR reads and lists one entry per CDR3 protein. The sample contains hundreds of thousands of distinct CDR3 sequences, roughly 12% of which appear only once. The CDR3 runs to 17 residues. CDR1 is LGHNT and CDR2 is FRNRAP in the germline V gene. Germline trimming cut 6 bases from V and 0 bases from J; bases unmatched to any gene: 5. This sample also appeared in a second study, on T cells in Graves' hyperthyroidism and ophthalmopathy. Per that study: The HTBI primer set drove a first-round RT-PCR of the TCR CDR3.

Specimen: peripheral blood mononuclear cells (PBMCs), collected at new diagnosis, from a patient treated with antithyroid drugs. The clonotype was recovered from a man aged 25-45 years with Graves disease. The V gene is TRBV12-5, the J gene TRBJ2-2; TRBD2 agrees at 12 bases. Here the CDR3 reads CASGWGTSGSNTGELFF. Here the CDR3 DNA reads TGTGCTAGTGGCTGGGGGACTAGCGGGTCGAACACCGGGGAGCTGTTTTTT. The variable domain in full, with the rest retrieved from reference TRBV12-5 and TRBJ2-2, is DARVTQTPRHKVTEMGQEVTMRCQPILGHNTVFWYRQTMMQGLELLAYFRNRAPLDDSGMPKDRFSAEMPDATLATLKIQPSEPRDSAVYFCASGWGTSGSNTGELFFGEGSRLTVL.